The 32 T cell receptor beta chains below all came from one sample that was sequenced in a study of Ad26.COV2.S vaccination and SARS-CoV-2 variants. The treatment was: 19 received Ad26.COV2.S at low or high dose, single or two shots; several received placebo; per-sample allocation not given. Day 63 after the first injection of vaccine or placebo was the sampling time. The repertoire was sequenced with immunoSEQ multiplex PCR; TCRdb's copy has only in-frame clones and lacks some. The sample gives around 400,000 clones, 89% of which show up once; approximately 1.9% is in the top ten. The sample consisted of peripheral blood, taken in a trial of Ad26.COV2.S vaccine versus placebo. Every receptor here comes from a person aged 18 to 59 who received the Ad26.COV2.S COVID-19 vaccine or a placebo.

In the case of this clone: This same CDR3 is encoded by further DNA sequences in the sample. The V gene is TRBV28, the J gene TRBJ1-2; D is ambiguous. The ends were cut back, 8 bases at V and 5 bases at J, with 12 bases in the middle. The CDR3 consists of 12 residues. Germline V gene lookup returns CDR1 MDHEN and CDR2 SYDVKM. CDR3: CASSPGEYGYTF. DNA for the CDR3: TGTGCCAGCTCTCCTGGGGAGTATGGCTACACCTTC.

The table lists this clone with a count of one. J is TRBJ2-3 and V is TRBV13; TRBD1 might be the D (6 bases). V gave up 5 bases and J gave up 2 bases, with 17 bases separating them. The germline gives CDR1 PRHDT, CDR2 FYEKMQ (reference sequence). The CDR3 runs 16 residues. CDR3 DNA sequence: TGTGCCAGCAGCCCCGCTGACAGGTACCTCACAGATACGCAGTATTTT. Encoded protein: CASSPADRYLTDTQYF. The full variable domain, with the rest looked up from reference TRBV13 and TRBJ2-3, is AAGVIQSPRHLIKEKRETATLKCYPIPRHDTVYWYQQGPGQDPQFLISFYEKMQSDKGSIPDRFSAQQFSDYHSELNMSSLELGDSALYFCASSPADRYLTDTQYFGPGTRLTVL.

This sequence joins TRBV3-1 (or the pseudogene TRBV3-2) and TRBJ2-3; 12 bases agree with TRBD1. In germline, CDR1 is LGHDT, CDR2 YNNKEL (reference sequence). V dropped 4 bases and J dropped 7; count of bases not matched to a gene: 12. CDR3 length: 17 amino acids. The CDR3 DNA reads as TGTGCCAGCAGCCCCCCTCCGGGACAGGGGGCTGGGAATACGCAGTATTTT. Translating gives CASSPPPGQGAGNTQYF.

The genes are TRBV6-1 and TRBJ1-1; D is undetermined. V was pared by 3 bases and J by 3 bases, with 8 bases between. This CDR3 contains 13 residues. Per the germline V gene, CDR1 is MNHNS and CDR2 is SASEGT. CDR3: CASSDGKHTEAFF. CDR3 bases: TGTGCCAGCAGTGACGGTAAACACACTGAAGCTTTCTTT.

The CDR3 sequence is CASSIGLAGGNEQFF. The CDR3 DNA reads as TGTGCCAGCAGTATCGGACTAGCGGGAGGCAATGAGCAGTTCTTC. The V and J genes are TRBV6-5 and TRBJ2-1; 14 positions agree with TRBD2. With 5 bases clipped from V and 6 bases from J, the junction kept 3 bases outside the gene matches. Germline CDR1 MNHEY, CDR2 SVGAGI. This CDR3 comprises 15 residues.

The rearrangement joins TRBV29-1 to TRBJ2-7; 8 bases fit TRBD1. Per germline, CDR1 SQVTM and CDR2 ANQGSEA. The CDR3 runs 14 residues. Trimming removed 5 bases from V and 3 bases from J; junction bases left unmatched: 9. Here the CDR3 reads CSVLTGTGVYEQYF. The CDR3 DNA reads TGCAGCGTTCTCACCGGGACAGGTGTCTACGAGCAGTACTTC.

The rearrangement links TRBV29-1 to TRBJ2-1; TRBD1 matches 7 bases. V lost 4 bases to trimming and J lost 0 bases; unmatched junction nucleotides: 15. The CDR3 contains 18 residues. The germline gives CDR1 SQVTM, CDR2 ANQGSEA. The CDR3 DNA follows: TGCAGCGTTGTGGCGCCAGGGGGTGCAATTAGCTCCTACAATGAGCAGTTCTTC. Residues: CSVVAPGGAISSYNEQFF.

This chain uses TRBV5-1 with TRBJ2-2; no definite D call. The CDR3 sequence is 11 residues long. The germline gives CDR1 SGHRS, CDR2 YFSETQ. V dropped 4 bases and J dropped 6 bases, with 4 bases sitting between them. CDR3 sequence reads: CASSLAGELFF. Here the CDR3 DNA reads TGCGCCAGCAGCCTCGCCGGGGAGCTGTTTTTT.

The chain links TRBV5-1 to TRBJ2-1; no clear D. V dropped 2 bases and J dropped 3 bases, with 27 bases sitting between them. The CDR3 has 20 residues. From germline, CDR1 is SGHRS and CDR2 YFSETQ. The CDR3 nucleotides are TGCGCCAGCAGCTTCGGTAGCTCAGCTCCTACAAACCCCCGCTACAATGAGCAGTTCTTC. Protein product: CASSFGSSAPTNPRYNEQFF.

V gene TRBV19 combines with J gene TRBJ2-1, with 11 bases that match TRBD2. The ends lost 10 bases at V and 7 bases at J; junction bases unmatched: 9. Germline V gives CDR1 LNHDA, CDR2 SQIVND (reference sequence). The CDR3 length is 14 residues. CDR3 nucleotide sequence: TGTGCCATATTAGCGGGAGGGCCCGAAAATGAGCAGTTCTTC. This translates into CAILAGGPENEQFF. Supplemented by reference TRBV19 and TRBJ2-1, the full variable domain reads DGGITQSPKYLFRKEGQNVTLSCEQNLNHDAMYWYRQDPGQGLRLIYYSQIVNDFQKGDIAEGYSVSREKKESFPLTVTSAQKNPTAFYLCAILAGGPENEQFFGPGTRLTVL.

The chain employs TRBV2 and TRBJ2-3; TRBD1 is a possible D gene (6 bases). The germline V gene has CDR1 SNHLY and CDR2 FYNNEI. V lost 7 bases and J lost 2, with 7 bases in between. The CDR3 is made up of 12 amino acids. The CDR3 coding sequence is TGTGCCAGCAAGGGGGACACAGATACGCAGTATTTT. Its protein is CASKGDTDTQYF.

This chain links TRBV28 with TRBJ2-7; D call uncertain. CDR1 is MDHEN and CDR2 is SYDVKM in the germline V gene. V was shortened by 10 bases and J by 1 base, with 11 bases between the two germline ends. The CDR3 runs 12 residues. The chain's CDR3 is CATRQESYEQYF. As DNA, the CDR3 is TGTGCCACCAGACAAGAGTCCTACGAGCAGTACTTC.

V is TRBV7-9 and J is TRBJ1-4; the D is unclear. In germline, CDR1 is SEHNR, CDR2 FQNEAQ (reference sequence). CDR3 length: 12 amino acids. V was cut by 4 bases and J by 8 bases, with 8 bases left in between. The CDR3 sequence: CASSSYKEKLFF. The DNA of the CDR3 is TGTGCCAGCAGCTCTTACAAAGAAAAACTGTTTTTT.

This chain joins TRBV2 and TRBJ2-3, with D perhaps TRBD2 (6 bases). CDR3 length: 14 residues. Germline loops: CDR1 SNHLY, CDR2 FYNNEI. The germline V and J ends were trimmed by 6 bases and 1 base, with 11 bases remaining between them. CDR3 DNA: TGTGCCAGCAGAGTGACTAGACGCACAGATACGCAGTATTTT. It yields the protein CASRVTRRTDTQYF.

Comment on this clone: This specimen includes other DNA sequences encoding the same CDR3. The chain employs TRBV30 and TRBJ2-1; tentatively, D is TRBD1 (6 bases). Trimming stripped 0 bases from V and 7 bases from J, with 7 bases between. Germline V lookup: CDR1 GTSNPN, CDR2 SVGIG (reference sequence). The CDR3 length is 12 residues. The CDR3 coding sequence is TGTGCCTGGAGTGTACAGGGAAATGAGCAGTTCTTC. It encodes CAWSVQGNEQFF.

Here the CDR3 DNA reads TGTGCCAGCAGCCCCCGACAGGGCAGTGGCTACACCTTC. Translating it yields CASSPRQGSGYTF. The chain recombines TRBV14 with TRBJ1-2; 7 bases align to TRBD1. V shed 4 bases and J 7 bases; nucleotides not matched to a gene: 6. Germline CDR1 SGHDN, CDR2 FVKESK. The length of the CDR3 is 13 residues.

The V gene is TRBV29-1, the J gene TRBJ2-3, with 10 bases aligning to TRBD2. The CDR3 sequence is 14 residues long. Trimming cost V 3 bases and J 10 bases; bases outside gene matches: 10. Germline loops: CDR1 SQVTM, CDR2 ANQGSEA. The CDR3 DNA reads as TGCAGCGTTGATCAGCTAGCGGGAGTATCGGCGCAGTATTTT. This encodes CSVDQLAGVSAQYF.

The rearrangement links TRBV11-2 to TRBJ2-7; perhaps D is TRBD1 or TRBD2 (5 bases each). V was clipped by 1 base and J by 5 bases, with 15 bases between them. This CDR3 spans 15 amino acids. The germline V gene has CDR1 SGHAT and CDR2 FQNNGV. In DNA, the CDR3 is TGTGCCAGCAGCTTAGTTACAGGACGAGCGGACGAGCAGTACTTC. The encoded protein is CASSLVTGRADEQYF.

Remarks on this clone: This specimen includes other DNA sequences encoding the same CDR3. The chain has TRBV9 and TRBJ1-2; D gene uncertain. V was trimmed by 7 bases and J by 1 base, leaving 5 bases between them. There are 11 residues in the CDR3. Germline V gene data show CDR1 as SGDLS and CDR2 as YYNGEE. The CDR3 here is CASSRNYGYTF. CDR3 bases: TGTGCCAGCTCCCGTAACTATGGCTACACCTTC.

The gene calls are TRBV6-6 and TRBJ2-1; TRBD1 agrees at 7 bases. CDR1 is MNHNY, CDR2 SVGAGI, per germline (reference sequence). CDR3 length: 14 residues. The junction had 7 bases not matched to a gene; V was cut back by 6 bases and J by 5 bases. CDR3 residues: CASSSGGPDNEQFF. As DNA, the CDR3 is TGTGCCAGCAGCTCAGGGGGTCCTGACAATGAGCAGTTCTTC.

The chain couples TRBV6-5 to TRBJ2-1; no clear D. CDR3 length: 14 residues. The ends were cut back, 2 bases at V and 7 bases at J, with 12 bases in the middle. Germline values: CDR1 MNHEY, CDR2 SVGAGI. Here the CDR3 reads CASSYGPWKNEQFF. In DNA, the CDR3 is TGTGCCAGCAGTTACGGACCTTGGAAAAATGAGCAGTTCTTC.

This chain joins TRBV3-1 (or the pseudogene TRBV3-2) and TRBJ2-7, with TRBD1 matching over 7 bases. The CDR3 is 14 amino acids. The trim removed 4 bases at V and 4 bases at J, leaving 7 bases unmatched. Germline CDR1 and CDR2: LGHDT and YNNKEL (reference sequence). In DNA, the CDR3 is TGTGCCAGCAGCCCGGGGACAGAAAGATACGAGCAGTACTTC. It encodes CASSPGTERYEQYF.

The V gene is TRBV5-4, the J gene TRBJ1-1; a weak D match, TRBD1 (6 bases). V dropped 1 base and J dropped 2 bases, with 12 bases sitting between them. Germline V lookup: CDR1 SGHNT, CDR2 YYREEE (reference sequence). CDR3 length: 15 amino acids. CDR3 sequence (DNA): TGTGCCAGCAGCTTGCCCGGGACACTTAACACTGAAGCTTTCTTT. As protein: CASSLPGTLNTEAFF.

V and J are TRBV15 and TRBJ1-1, with D hard to call. V was trimmed by 6 bases and J by 1 base, leaving 9 bases between them. The CDR3 is 13 residues long. Germline assignment: CDR1 LNHNV and CDR2 YYDKDF (reference sequence). The CDR3 reads CATRRLENTEAFF. In nucleotides, the CDR3 is TGTGCCACCAGAAGGTTAGAGAACACTGAAGCTTTCTTT.

This clone has a handful of counts. V gene TRBV4-2 combines with J gene TRBJ2-5, with D possibly being TRBD2 (5 bases). The germline V gene encodes CDR1 LGHNA and CDR2 YNFKEQ. Trimming removed 4 bases at V and 3 bases at J, with 15 bases between. There are 15 residues in the CDR3. The CDR3 loop reads CASSRSEGVKETQYF. The CDR3 DNA reads TGTGCCAGCAGCCGGTCAGAGGGCGTTAAAGAGACCCAGTACTTC.

The rearrangement joins TRBV6-6 to TRBJ2-7; either TRBD1 or TRBD2 may fit D (5 bases each). The V gene lost 3 bases and the J gene lost 2 bases, with 17 bases spanning the gap. The germline gives CDR1 MNHNY, CDR2 SVGAGI (reference sequence). There are 16 residues in the CDR3. CDR3 in amino acids: CASSYLPQRGTYEQYF. As DNA, the CDR3 is TGTGCCAGCAGTTATCTCCCTCAGAGGGGAACCTACGAGCAGTACTTC.

This chain joins TRBV19 and TRBJ2-5; D unresolved. From germline, CDR1 is LNHDA and CDR2 SQIVND (reference sequence). The CDR3 runs 13 residues. Trimming pared 2 bases from V and 4 bases from J, leaving 8 bases between. The CDR3 loop is CASSILDGETQYF. The CDR3 DNA sequence: TGTGCCAGTAGTATACTGGACGGAGAGACCCAGTACTTC.

This chain links TRBV4-1 with TRBJ1-2; TRBD1 aligns across 7 bases. J lost 3 bases, V lost 1 base, and 8 bases had no gene match. Germline lookup yields CDR1 MGHRA and CDR2 YSYEKL. The CDR3 has 16 residues. CDR3 bases: TGCGCCAGCAGCCAAGCCCCAGGGGGGAGGGACTATGGCTACACCTTC. It yields the protein CASSQAPGGRDYGYTF.

The chain has TRBV5-5 and TRBJ2-5, with 9 bases fitting TRBD1. V lost 0 bases and J lost 4; bases outside the gene matches: 1. The CDR3 loop spans 14 amino acids. Germline CDR1 reads SGHKS; CDR2 reads YYEKEE (reference sequence). CDR3 in amino acids: CASSLDRGRETQYF. The DNA of the CDR3 is TGTGCCAGCAGCTTGGACAGGGGGCGAGAGACCCAGTACTTC.

V usage is TRBV10-2 and J usage is TRBJ2-3, with 9 positions matching TRBD2. Germline V gene data show CDR1 as WSHSY and CDR2 as SAAADI. CDR3 size: 18 residues. The junction had 13 bases not matched to a gene; V was cut back by 4 bases and J by 2 bases. CDR3 sequence: CASSAYRLAGDATDTQYF. Here the CDR3 DNA reads TGCGCCAGCAGTGCGTACCGTTTAGCGGGAGACGCCACAGATACGCAGTATTTT.

The chain employs TRBV25-1 and TRBJ2-5; D is uncertain. Germline loops: CDR1 MGHDK, CDR2 SYGVNS. The CDR3 has 12 amino acids. V lost 4 bases, J lost 5 bases, and 8 bases lay in between. The CDR3 loop is CASSGGEETQYF. In DNA form, the CDR3 reads TGTGCCAGCAGTGGGGGTGAGGAGACCCAGTACTTC. Full variable domain (missing parts from reference TRBV25-1 and TRBJ2-5): EADIYQTPRYLVIGTGKKITLECSQTMGHDKMYWYQQDPGMELHLIHYSYGVNSTEKGDLSSESTVSRIRTEHFPLTLESARPSHTSQYLCASSGGEETQYFGPGTRLLVL.

The chain employs TRBV6-5 and TRBJ2-5; the D is unclear. With 8 bases removed from V and 0 bases from J, the gap between germline ends came to 7 bases. Germline CDR1 is MNHEY and CDR2 is SVGAGI. This CDR3 is built from 12 residues. The CDR3: CASGRNQETQYF. CDR3 sequence (DNA): TGTGCCAGCGGACGGAACCAAGAGACCCAGTACTTC.